The rows below give T cell receptor beta chains drawn from one sample of a study of T-cell memory formation after mild COVID-19. Using its own MiXCR run on the 5' RACE reads, TCRdb lists one record per CDR3 protein. This sample has 15,000 or so distinct CDR3 sequences, with 20% to 25% found just once. The specimen was PBMCs or a T cell subset sorted from them (not recorded which). These receptor sequences come from a man younger than 35 who had mild COVID-19 (a few samples of this study predate the infection). Cell type and time point are not known. CDR3s leave out the opening cysteine and the closing phenylalanine or tryptophan. A D gene is named only where the DNA matches it firmly. A row's size may be missing; if present it is once, few, many or a size class.

CDR3 protein,D gene,V gene,J gene,clone size
ASSVDNRGANYGYT,TRBD1,TRBV9,TRBJ1-2,many
ASSLSGEGNEQF,TRBD2,TRBV3-1,TRBJ2-1,many
ASSQEQGVGTEAF,.,TRBV18,TRBJ1-1,.
AHGQGAFSGYGETQY,TRBD1,TRBV30,TRBJ2-5,.
ASSHDDWGSDTEAF,.,TRBV4-3,TRBJ1-1,many
SARDRTSGVETQY,TRBD2,TRBV20-1,TRBJ2-5,many
ASRGPSTGYGYT,TRBD1,TRBV27,TRBJ1-2,many
ASSRFNEQF,.,TRBV27,TRBJ2-1,many
ASSRGGGQETQY,TRBD2,TRBV5-6,TRBJ2-5,few
SAGQARTDTQY,TRBD1,TRBV20-1,TRBJ2-3,medium-sized
AISGTPVGVDQPQH,.,TRBV10-3,TRBJ1-5,few
ASSLVTGALGEAF,TRBD1,TRBV28,TRBJ1-1,many
ASSFTSRNEQF,.,TRBV6-6,TRBJ2-1,few
ASSPPAQGAYGYT,TRBD1,TRBV9,TRBJ1-2,few
ASSLGERSPLH,.,TRBV5-1,TRBJ1-6,many
ASSSSGGPQY,TRBD2,TRBV6-2/TRBV6-3,TRBJ2-3,many
ASFGGASTDTQY,.,TRBV27,TRBJ2-3,.
ASSLVPSSGNTIY,.,TRBV5-1,TRBJ1-3,few
ASSLPAGGRGTDTQY,TRBD2,TRBV27,TRBJ2-3,few
ASSQEGASGGARRYEQY,TRBD2,TRBV3-1,TRBJ2-7,once
ASSPGLEGNEQF,TRBD2,TRBV7-2,TRBJ2-1,.
ASSLGRQETQY,.,TRBV7-7,TRBJ2-5,.
ASSLEGSNYGYT,.,TRBV7-2,TRBJ1-2,many
ASSQFVSLTGDINEKLF,TRBD1,TRBV4-1,TRBJ1-4,many
ASSSNGRSGANVLT,.,TRBV7-3,TRBJ2-6,many
ASSYGTPGANVLT,.,TRBV6-5,TRBJ2-6,many
ASSLYSLNTEAF,.,TRBV5-1,TRBJ1-1,many
ASSYSMDRHTDTQY,TRBD1,TRBV6-2/TRBV6-3,TRBJ2-3,medium-sized
ASSTRSAGEAF,.,TRBV7-2,TRBJ1-1,many
ASSDWRGAEAGPAF,.,TRBV25-1,TRBJ1-1,many
ASSSGLAGVSSYNEQF,TRBD2,TRBV5-1,TRBJ2-1,many
ASSLEAGGIGKLF,TRBD1,TRBV7-2,TRBJ1-4,many
SARGTSGPRTDTQY,TRBD2,TRBV20-1,TRBJ2-3,many
ASSFGGGAF,.,TRBV12-3/TRBV12-4,TRBJ1-1,.
ASSPRPGGMNTEAF,.,TRBV7-2,TRBJ1-1,.
ASSYVLASYNEQF,.,TRBV6-2/TRBV6-3,TRBJ2-1,many
ASSPRLAGAGADTQY,TRBD2,TRBV5-4,TRBJ2-3,.
ASSRNGDLRETQY,.,TRBV6-5,TRBJ2-5,many
ASRSGQGREKLF,TRBD1,TRBV6-5,TRBJ1-4,few
ASSFTPDTQY,.,TRBV7-9,TRBJ2-3,few
ASSRTQGEGYT,TRBD1,TRBV6-1,TRBJ1-2,.
ASRQDHLSNQPQH,.,TRBV10-3,TRBJ1-5,many
ASSQTGYNEQY,TRBD1,TRBV27,TRBJ2-7,.
ASSLWGLAGITDTQY,TRBD2,TRBV27,TRBJ2-3,many
ASSQEGGSYSPLH,.,TRBV4-3,TRBJ1-6,.
ASSYSGFETQY,.,TRBV6-5,TRBJ2-5,once
ASSSSGQNIQY,.,TRBV7-9,TRBJ2-4,few
ASSYIYPANYGYT,.,TRBV5-1,TRBJ1-2,.
ASSLDIAGRHNEQF,TRBD2,TRBV7-9,TRBJ2-1,many
ASSYSYGTEVYEQY,TRBD1,TRBV6-5,TRBJ2-7,.
ASFRRRRVDTDTQY,.,TRBV5-5,TRBJ2-3,.
ASSSSSGAEY,TRBD2,TRBV7-2,TRBJ2-3,medium-sized
ASRPRAGGPSNEQF,TRBD2,TRBV7-2,TRBJ2-1,few
ASSYWGTQY,.,TRBV6-2/TRBV6-3,TRBJ2-4,.
ASGAGTAPFPTDTQY,TRBD1,TRBV27,TRBJ2-3,many
SARANRRDEQF,.,TRBV20-1,TRBJ2-1,many
ASSLRPIGDTQY,.,TRBV7-9,TRBJ2-3,.
ASSSGIYEQY,.,TRBV12-3/TRBV12-4,TRBJ2-7,.